These 15 T cell receptor beta chains originate from one sample sequenced in a study of human T cells and chemical hapten exposure. One entry per CDR3 protein results from TCRdb running MiXCR on the 5' RACE reads. The table shows around 80,000 distinct CDR3 sequences, with 15% to 20% occurring only once. Before extraction, the whole blood was not fractionated, and total RNA was taken from it. These receptors were collected from a female donor in good health.

The chain employs TRBV16 and TRBJ1-1; D unresolved. Germline V CDR1 and CDR2: KGHSY, FQNENV. V was trimmed by 4 bases and J by 2 bases, leaving 17 bases between them. This CDR3 has 16 residues. As DNA, the CDR3 is TGTGCCAGCAGCCCCCTTGGGCCTACTGCTAACACTGAAGCTTTCTTT. Translated: CASSPLGPTANTEAFF.

The chain uses TRBV24-1 and TRBJ2-1; 9 bases line up with TRBD1. The J segment lost 8 bases and the V segment lost 3 bases, leaving 10 bases of the junction unmatched. The CDR3 has 16 amino acids. The V gene's germline CDR1 is KGHDR and CDR2 SFDVKD. CDR3 nucleotides: TGTGCCACCAGTGATCCCGGGACAGGGAGGGTTGATGAGCAGTTCTTC. Protein product: CATSDPGTGRVDEQFF.

The chain has TRBV18 and TRBJ2-3, with D tentatively TRBD1 or TRBD2 (5 bases each). The V and J ends lost 3 bases and 3 bases respectively, with 16 bases between them. CDR3 length: 16 residues. Germline CDR1 reads KGHSH; CDR2 reads LQKENI. The CDR3 here is CASSPLTGPKTDTQYF. CDR3 sequence (DNA): TGTGCCAGCTCACCTCTGACGGGACCGAAGACAGATACGCAGTATTTT. Full variable domain (remainder filled in from reference TRBV18 and TRBJ2-3): NAGVMQNPRHLVRRRGQEARLRCSPMKGHSHVYWYRQLPEEGLKFMVYLQKENIIDESGMPKERFSAEFPKEGPSILRIQQVVRGDSAAYFCASSPLTGPKTDTQYFGPGTRLTVL.

This clonotype has only a few counts. This chain links TRBV9 with TRBJ2-1; 9 bases line up with TRBD2. Trimming at V came to 0 bases and at J to 8 bases, leaving 6 bases not matched to a gene. Germline V gives CDR1 SGDLS, CDR2 YYNGEE. The length of the CDR3 is 15 residues. CDR3 region: CASSVGLAAGDEQFF. In nucleotides, the CDR3 is TGTGCCAGCAGCGTAGGACTAGCGGCCGGCGATGAGCAGTTCTTC. The full variable domain, completed using reference TRBV9 and TRBJ2-1, is DSGVTQTPKHLITATGQRVTLRCSPRSGDLSVYWYQQSLDQGLQFLIQYYNGEERAKGNILERFSAQQFPDLHSELNLSSLELGDSALYFCASSVGLAAGDEQFFGPGTRLTVL.

The V call is TRBV12-3 or TRBV12-4, the J call TRBJ1-2; the match to TRBD1 covers 8 bases. The CDR3 runs to 15 residues. Trimming cost V 5 bases and J 4 bases; bases outside gene matches: 9. The CDR3 region has the DNA TGTGCCAGCAGTCTAGGGTACAGGGGGACCTATGGCTACACCTTC. Its protein product is CASSLGYRGTYGYTF.

The chain employs TRBV5-5 and TRBJ2-3; 16 bases are a match to TRBD2. The CDR3 has 19 residues. Germline CDR1 SGHKS, CDR2 YYEKEE (reference sequence). V gave up 4 bases and J gave up 6 bases; unmatched junction bases: 14. CDR3 amino acids: CASSRISGTSGRASDTQYF. The CDR3 region has the DNA TGTGCCAGCAGCCGCATATCCGGGACTAGCGGGAGGGCCAGCGATACGCAGTATTTT. The whole variable domain, remainder taken from reference TRBV5-5 and TRBJ2-3, is DAGVTQSPTHLIKTRGQQVTLRCSPISGHKSVSWYQQVLGQGPQFIFQYYEKEERGRGNFPDRFSARQFPNYSSELNVNALLLGDSALYLCASSRISGTSGRASDTQYFGPGTRLTVL.

The chain joins TRBV9 to TRBJ1-6; D unresolved. The V gene lost 0 bases and the J gene lost 9 bases, with 7 bases spanning the gap. Germline V gives CDR1 SGDLS, CDR2 YYNGEE. The CDR3 totals 13 residues. The CDR3 here is CASSVDDRSPLHF. CDR3 DNA sequence: TGTGCCAGCAGCGTAGATGATCGTTCACCCCTCCACTTT.

This clonotype was seen more than once but under ten times. The chain links TRBV6-1 to TRBJ1-1, with 10 bases identical to TRBD1. The CDR3 consists of 13 residues. Germline V gives CDR1 MNHNS, CDR2 SASEGT. The V gene end was trimmed by 8 bases and the J gene end by 2 bases; junction bases not matched to a gene: 2. As DNA, the CDR3 is TGTGCCAGCGGGGACAGGGGAAACACTGAAGCTTTCTTT. This encodes CASGDRGNTEAFF.

This clonotype was recorded a few times. The chain is built from TRBV20-1 and TRBJ1-1, with TRBD1 as a possible D gene (5 bases). The germline V and J ends were trimmed by 0 bases and 4 bases, with 12 bases remaining between them. Germline V gene sequence: CDR1 DFQATT, CDR2 SNEGSKA (reference sequence). CDR3 length equals 14 residues. In nucleotides, the CDR3 is TGCAGTGCTAGAGATAGGAGGGGTTTCACTGAAGCTTTCTTT. Its translation: CSARDRRGFTEAFF.

The rearrangement links TRBV25-1 to TRBJ2-1; 12 nucleotides line up with TRBD2. The germline V gene has CDR1 MGHDK and CDR2 SYGVNS. The length of the CDR3 is 17 residues. V lost 3 bases, J lost 2 bases, and 5 bases stayed unmatched. The CDR3 nucleotides read TGTGCCAGCAGTGACCTAGCGGGAGGGACCCCCTACAATGAGCAGTTCTTC. It yields the protein CASSDLAGGTPYNEQFF. Supplemented by reference TRBV25-1 and TRBJ2-1, the full variable domain reads EADIYQTPRYLVIGTGKKITLECSQTMGHDKMYWYQQDPGMELHLIHYSYGVNSTEKGDLSSESTVSRIRTEHFPLTLESARPSHTSQYLCASSDLAGGTPYNEQFFGPGTRLTVL.

The chain is built from TRBV5-1 and TRBJ1-2, with TRBD1 matching over 8 bases. The CDR3 has 14 amino acids. J lost 5 bases, V lost 3 bases, and 6 bases had no gene match. Germline V gene sequence: CDR1 SGHRS, CDR2 YFSETQ. The CDR3 spells CASSWGTGGYGYTF. CDR3 in DNA: TGCGCCAGCAGCTGGGGTACAGGGGGATATGGCTACACCTTC.

V is TRBV20-1 and J is TRBJ2-3; D not certain. The CDR3 spans 15 residues. Trimming removed 0 bases at V and 0 bases at J, with 10 bases between. CDR1 is DFQATT, CDR2 SNEGSKA, per germline (reference sequence). The CDR3 DNA sequence: TGCAGTGCTAGAGATCCCCGGGTTAGCACAGATACGCAGTATTTT. Encoded protein: CSARDPRVSTDTQYF.

This clonotype was seen a handful of times. The V gene is TRBV20-1, the J gene TRBJ2-3; TRBD2 matches 7 bases. Trimming at V came to 3 bases and at J to 4 bases, leaving 4 bases not matched to a gene. Germline lookup yields CDR1 DFQATT and CDR2 SNEGSKA (reference sequence). The CDR3 is 13 amino acids. CDR3 loop: CSASVGGADTQYF. Written as DNA, the CDR3 is TGCAGTGCTAGCGTGGGGGGGGCAGATACGCAGTATTTT.

The sample holds a few counts of this clonotype. V usage is TRBV4-1 and J usage is TRBJ2-6; D possibly uses TRBD1 or TRBD2 (5 bases each). The CDR3 extends over 17 amino acids. The germline V gene has CDR1 MGHRA and CDR2 YSYEKL. Trimming shortened V by 0 bases and J by 0 bases, and 9 bases separated the two germline ends. CDR3 amino acids: CASSQDRGSSGANVLTF. CDR3 DNA: TGCGCCAGCAGCCAAGATCGGGGCAGCTCTGGGGCCAACGTCCTGACTTTC.

This clonotype was counted only a few times. The chain employs TRBV9 and TRBJ2-3, with TRBD2 matching 10 bases. The CDR3 extends over 15 amino acids. The J segment lost 3 bases and the V segment lost 3 bases, leaving 4 bases of the junction unmatched. Germline values: CDR1 SGDLS, CDR2 YYNGEE. In DNA, the CDR3 is TGTGCCAGCAGCGCTAGCGGGGGAATAACAGATACGCAGTATTTT. Translating gives CASSASGGITDTQYF.